This record looks at one T cell receptor beta chain sequence and its context. The source of the sample is a study of shared clonotypes between healthy human individuals. About the research overall: Researchers assigned three CD4 naive, three CD4 memory, two CD8 naive and one CD8 memory plate to each donor.

Each subset's genomic DNA was split evenly across several immunoSEQ plates. The repertoire was sequenced with immunoSEQ multiplex PCR; TCRdb's copy has only in-frame clones and lacks some. Among approximately 2.3 million clones listed, 90% to 95% were seen once. The V gene end was trimmed by 5 bases and the J gene end by 6 bases; junction bases not matched to a gene: 4. The germline CDR1 and CDR2 sequences are SEHNR and FQNEAQ (reference sequence). The CDR3 covers 12 residues. The receptor was isolated from a young man in good health. Some clones in this sample may be carry-over from other donors' samples. The chain has TRBV7-9 and TRBJ2-7; TRBD1 aligns across 7 bases. The sequencing input was naive CD4+ T cells from PBMCs. Subset described: CD45RA+ positively selected. The CDR3 bases are TGTGCCAGCAGCAAAAGGACAGGCGAGCAGTACTTC. It translates to CASSKRTGEQYF.